This is a list of T cell receptor beta chains from one sample in a study of T and B cells in COVID-19 patients. TCRdb re-analysed the multiplex PCR reads in MiXCR, keeping a single row per CDR3 protein. Of under 10,000 distinct CDR3 sequences in the sample, about 28% are singletons; the top ten hold roughly 5%. The sample was blood. These receptors were obtained from a human donor who had recovered from COVID-19. Both conserved end residues are part of each CDR3. A D gene is named only where the DNA matches it firmly. Only part of the rows carry a size: once, few, many, or a class if the clone is expanded.

J gene | V gene | D gene | clone size | CDR3 protein | CDR3 DNA
TRBJ2-1 | TRBV5-4 | NA | medium-sized | CASSLEWNEQFF | TGTGCCAGCAGCTTGGAGTGGAATGAGCAGTTCTTC
TRBJ2-1 | TRBV25-1 | NA | NA | CASSDEDPSSYNEQFF | TGTGCCAGCAGTGATGAGGACCCCAGCTCCTACAATGAGCAGTTCTTC
TRBJ1-3 | TRBV6-5 | NA | medium-sized | CASSWDTDRNTIYF | TGTGCCAGCAGTTGGGACACGGATAGAAACACCATATATTTT
TRBJ1-5 | TRBV13 | TRBD1 | NA | CASSVGQGLGQPQHF | TGTGCCAGCAGCGTTGGACAGGGATTAGGTCAGCCCCAGCATTTT
TRBJ2-7 | TRBV4-3 | TRBD1 | once | CASSQGDSYEQYF | TGCGCCAGCAGCCAAGGGGACAGCTACGAGCAGTACTTC
TRBJ1-5 | TRBV7-7 | NA | NA | CASSSSDGAHFYSNQPQHF | TGTGCCAGCAGCTCAAGTGACGGAGCCCACTTTTATAGCAATCAGCCCCAGCATTTT
TRBJ2-1 | TRBV6-1 | NA | NA | CASSDLLQGREEQFF | TGTGCCAGCAGTGATCTATTACAGGGACGAGAAGAGCAGTTCTTC
TRBJ2-1 | TRBV27 | NA | medium-sized | CASSLYSYNEQFF | TGTGCCAGCAGTTTATACTCCTACAATGAGCAGTTCTTC
TRBJ2-3 | TRBV30 | NA | NA | CAWTERGRTDTQYF | TGTGCCTGGACGGAGAGGGGACGCACAGATACGCAGTATTTT
TRBJ2-2 | TRBV30 | TRBD1 | medium-sized | CARGTGNTGELFF | TGTGCCCGAGGGACAGGGAACACCGGGGAGCTGTTTTTT
TRBJ2-1 | TRBV5-1 | NA | medium-sized | CASSTDGYNEQFF | TGCGCCAGCAGCACGGACGGTTACAATGAGCAGTTCTTC
TRBJ2-1 | TRBV6-2/TRBV6-3 | NA | NA | CASSLSWGPSSYNEQFF | TGTGCCAGCAGTTTAAGTTGGGGACCGAGCTCCTACAATGAGCAGTTCTTC
TRBJ1-1 | TRBV27 | NA | few | CASSLGRGNTEAFF | TGTGCCAGCAGTTTGGGGCGGGGGAACACTGAAGCTTTCTTT
TRBJ1-5 | TRBV6-1 | NA | NA | CASSEGRMGQPQHF | TGTGCCAGCAGTGAAGGGAGGATGGGCCAGCCCCAGCATTTT
TRBJ2-7 | TRBV4-3 | NA | NA | CASSLGTPPYEQYF | TGCGCCAGCAGCCTCGGGACACCACCCTACGAGCAGTACTTC
TRBJ2-1 | TRBV5-4 | TRBD1 | once | CASSSGDRGTEQFF | TGTGCCAGCAGCTCAGGGGACAGGGGTACTGAGCAGTTCTTC
TRBJ1-5 | TRBV13 | TRBD1 | many | CASSPDRNQPQHF | TGTGCCAGCAGCCCGGACAGGAATCAGCCCCAGCATTTT
TRBJ1-5 | TRBV10-2 | NA | NA | CASSDRQIWPQHF | TGCGCCAGCAGTGACCGACAGATCTGGCCCCAGCATTTT
TRBJ1-5 | TRBV18 | NA | NA | CASSPAPEVKPQHF | TGTGCCAGCTCACCAGCCCCCGAAGTGAAGCCCCAGCATTTT
TRBJ1-2 | TRBV7-9 | NA | NA | CASSLVGLPNYGYTF | TGTGCCAGCAGCTTAGTAGGGCTCCCTAACTATGGCTACACCTTC
TRBJ1-1 | TRBV10-3 | TRBD1 | NA | CAIRQDRETEAFF | TGTGCCATCAGGCAAGACAGGGAAACTGAAGCTTTCTTT
TRBJ1-2 | TRBV13 | NA | NA | CASSSGYPNYGYTF | TGTGCCAGCAGCTCGGGATACCCTAACTATGGCTACACCTTC
TRBJ2-7 | TRBV6-1 | NA | NA | CASNRAAGSSYEQYF | TGTGCCAGCAACCGGGCCGCTGGGAGCTCCTACGAGCAGTACTTC
TRBJ1-2 | TRBV6-1 | TRBD1 | NA | CASSEAKQGVPPGGYTF | TGTGCCAGCAGTGAAGCGAAACAGGGGGTTCCTCCCGGCGGCTACACCTTC
TRBJ2-1 | TRBV5-4 | NA | medium-sized | CASSFNNEQFF | TGTGCCAGCAGCTTTAACAATGAGCAGTTCTTC
TRBJ2-7 | TRBV6-5 | NA | medium-sized | CASSNGDRQQYF | TGTGCCAGCAGCAACGGAGACAGGCAGCAGTACTTC
TRBJ2-2 | TRBV6-5 | TRBD2 | many | CASSYSTPGGGNTGELFF | TGTGCCAGCAGTTACTCTACACCGGGGGGGGGCAACACCGGGGAGCTGTTTTTT
TRBJ2-3 | TRBV5-5 | NA | medium-sized | CASSQTSTDTQYF | TGTGCCAGCAGCCAAACTAGCACAGATACGCAGTATTTT
TRBJ2-2 | TRBV27 | NA | medium-sized | CASTWGSNTGELFF | TGTGCCAGCACCTGGGGCTCCAACACCGGGGAGCTGTTTTTT
TRBJ2-3 | TRBV29-1 | TRBD1 | NA | CSVAGTGSSQYF | TGCAGCGTTGCCGGGACAGGGAGTTCGCAGTATTTT
TRBJ1-3 | TRBV6-5 | NA | many | CASTSGNTIYF | TGTGCCAGCACTTCTGGAAACACCATATATTTT
TRBJ2-1 | TRBV29-1 | TRBD2 | NA | CSVEKGTSGGPGANEQFF | TGCAGCGTGGAAAAGGGGACTAGCGGGGGGCCGGGTGCTAATGAGCAGTTCTTC
TRBJ2-1 | TRBV19 | NA | medium-sized | CASRGLRKYNEQFF | TGTGCCAGTAGGGGCTTAAGGAAATACAATGAGCAGTTCTTC
TRBJ1-5 | TRBV20-1 | NA | NA | CSAMDPRQPQHF | TGCAGTGCTATGGACCCTCGACAGCCCCAGCATTTT
TRBJ1-5 | TRBV6-2/TRBV6-3 | TRBD1 | NA | CASSYSGTVNQPQHF | TGTGCCAGCAGTTACTCTGGGACAGTGAATCAGCCCCAGCATTTT
TRBJ1-2 | TRBV5-5 | NA | NA | CASSFEGTPYGYTF | TGTGCCAGCAGCTTTGAGGGTACCCCATATGGCTACACCTTC